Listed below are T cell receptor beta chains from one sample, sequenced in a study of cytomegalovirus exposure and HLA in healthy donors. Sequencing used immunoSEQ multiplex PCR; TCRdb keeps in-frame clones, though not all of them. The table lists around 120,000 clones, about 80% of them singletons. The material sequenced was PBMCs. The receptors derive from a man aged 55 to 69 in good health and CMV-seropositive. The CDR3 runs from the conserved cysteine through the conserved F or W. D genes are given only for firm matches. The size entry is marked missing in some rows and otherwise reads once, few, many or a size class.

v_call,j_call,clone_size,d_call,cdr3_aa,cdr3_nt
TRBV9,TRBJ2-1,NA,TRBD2,CASSSQGLAGATYNEQFF,TGTGCCAGCAGCTCCCAGGGACTAGCGGGAGCCACCTACAATGAGCAGTTCTTC
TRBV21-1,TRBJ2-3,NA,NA,CASSLIRGASGMLTDTQYF,TGTGCCAGCAGCCTCATTCGAGGGGCTAGCGGGATGTTAACAGATACGCAGTATTTT
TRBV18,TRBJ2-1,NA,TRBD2,CASSPTSGGGNEQFF,TGTGCCAGCTCACCGACTAGCGGGGGAGGAAATGAGCAGTTCTTC
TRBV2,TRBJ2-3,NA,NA,CATQASPSTDTQYF,TGTGCCACCCAGGCTAGCCCGAGCACAGATACGCAGTATTTT
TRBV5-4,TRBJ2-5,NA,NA,CASSFSETQYF,TGTGCCAGCAGCTTCTCCGAGACCCAGTACTTC
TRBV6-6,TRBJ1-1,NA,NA,CASSYLQRGNTEAFF,TGTGCCAGCAGTTACCTTCAGCGAGGGAACACTGAAGCTTTCTTT
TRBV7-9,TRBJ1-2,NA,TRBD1,CASSSGTGDYGYTF,TGTGCCAGCAGCTCCGGGACAGGGGACTATGGCTACACCTTC
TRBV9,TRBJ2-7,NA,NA,CASSVRGSEQYF,TGTGCCAGCAGCGTCAGGGGAAGCGAGCAGTACTTC
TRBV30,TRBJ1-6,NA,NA,CAWTTALAGFLNSPLHF,TGTGCCTGGACCACCGCGTTGGCAGGATTCCTGAATTCACCCCTCCACTTT
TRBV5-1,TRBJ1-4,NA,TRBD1,CASSSGTGAEKLFF,TGCGCCAGCAGCTCGGGGACAGGTGCTGAAAAACTGTTTTTT
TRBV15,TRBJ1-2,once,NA,CATSRVEGTRILTNYGYTF,TGTGCCACCAGCAGAGTAGAGGGGACAAGAATACTCACTAACTATGGCTACACCTTC
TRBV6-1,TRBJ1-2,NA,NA,CASSDRGDYGYTF,TGTGCCAGCAGTGACAGAGGTGACTATGGCTACACCTTC
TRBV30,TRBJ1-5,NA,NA,CAWGEGSAPQHF,TGTGCCTGGGGGGAGGGTTCTGCGCCCCAGCATTTT
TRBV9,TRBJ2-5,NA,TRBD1,CASSVGTGVGEQYF,TGTGCCAGCAGCGTAGGGACAGGGGTTGGGGAGCAGTACTTC
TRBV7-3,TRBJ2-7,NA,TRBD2,CASSLGEGGIYF,TGTGCCAGCAGCCTAGGGGAGGGAGGAATATACTTC